The 5 T cell receptor beta chains given below trace back to one sample, sequenced in a study of blood T cell repertoires in COVID-19. This table comes from immunoSEQ multiplex PCR, and its TCRdb copy is limited to in-frame clones, with some not included. There are 270,000 or so clones in the sample; around nine tenths occur only once, and around 10% lies in the top ten. The source material was peripheral blood. The receptors derive from a woman aged 30 to 39 with COVID-19, enrolled during active disease.

The chain uses TRBV11-2 and TRBJ2-2, with 9 bases identical to TRBD2. Trimming took 5 bases from V and 5 from J; bases not matched to a gene: 0. Germline V CDR1 and CDR2: SGHAT, FQNNGV. The CDR3 is made up of 13 amino acids. CDR3 protein: CASSAGGTGELFF. In nucleotides, the CDR3 is TGTGCCAGCAGCGCGGGGGGGACCGGGGAGCTGTTTTTT.

This chain connects TRBV5-1 to TRBJ2-3; TRBD2 matches 13 bases. Germline V gives CDR1 SGHRS, CDR2 YFSETQ. J gave up 0 bases and V 0 bases, and 7 bases lay outside the gene matches. The CDR3 has 19 amino acids. CDR3 in amino acids: CASSLEGLAGISSTDTQYF. The DNA of the CDR3 is TGCGCCAGCAGCTTGGAGGGACTAGCGGGGATAAGCAGCACAGATACGCAGTATTTT.

This chain connects TRBV12-3 or TRBV12-4 to TRBJ2-5; D is possibly TRBD1 (6 bases). The CDR3 covers 13 residues. The ends were cut back, 6 bases at V and 2 bases at J, with 10 bases in the middle. CDR3 loop: CASSPRGQETQYF. CDR3 in DNA: TGTGCCAGCAGCCCCAGGGGTCAAGAGACCCAGTACTTC.

Concerning this clone: Other DNA sequences within the sample encode an identical CDR3. The V call is TRBV5-1, the J call TRBJ2-1, with D possibly TRBD1 on 5 matching bases. The germline V gene has CDR1 SGHRS and CDR2 YFSETQ. The CDR3 sequence is 14 residues long. Trimming cost V 0 bases and J 4 bases, with 8 bases left between them. CDR3 loop: CASSLGDRYNEQFF. The CDR3 region has the DNA TGCGCCAGCAGCTTGGGCGACAGATACAATGAGCAGTTCTTC.

The rearrangement links TRBV3-1 (or the pseudogene TRBV3-2) to TRBJ2-1, with D possibly matching TRBD1 (5 bases). This CDR3 has 14 amino acids. Between the trimmed V and J ends, which lost 6 bases and 5 bases, there was a span of 14 bases. Per germline, CDR1 LGHDT and CDR2 YNNKEL (reference sequence). The CDR3 bases are TGTGCCAGCAGTCTGGGGCAGTTAAACAATGAGCAGTTCTTC. Translating it yields CASSLGQLNNEQFF.